One and the same sample provided the 10 T cell receptor beta chains below, sequenced in a study of shared clonotypes between healthy human individuals. TCRdb's copy holds only in-frame clones and misses some; the assay was immunoSEQ multiplex PCR. This sample yields millions of clones, of which approximately 94% are seen a single time; around 0.15% belongs to the top ten. Source material: naive CD4+ T cells sorted from blood. The sample's subset: CD45RA+ positively selected. The receptor set was obtained from a man between 18 and 29 years old in good health.

V is TRBV6-1 and J is TRBJ1-5, with D perhaps TRBD1 (5 bases). Trimming took 7 bases from V and 1 from J, leaving 14 bases between them. The CDR3 is made up of 15 amino acids. Germline loops: CDR1 MNHNS, CDR2 SASEGT. The CDR3 bases are TGTGCCAGCACCATCAGGGAGGCGAGCAATCAGCCCCAGCATTTT. It is translated as CASTIREASNQPQHF.

The chain has TRBV10-3 and TRBJ2-5, with 8 bases matching TRBD1. Germline CDR1 ENHRY, CDR2 SYGVKD. Trimming cost V 2 bases and J 5 bases; bases outside gene matches: 7. The CDR3 consists of 15 residues. In DNA form, the CDR3 reads TGTGCCATCAGTGAGGGACAGGGTGGAGGGGAGACCCAGTACTTC. It yields the protein CAISEGQGGGETQYF.

The count of this clone is one. The chain uses TRBV19 and TRBJ1-1; TRBD1 might be the D (5 bases). The germline V gene has CDR1 LNHDA and CDR2 SQIVND (reference sequence). The length of the CDR3 is 17 residues. Trimming took off 1 base at V and 2 bases at J, with 17 bases between the two ends. The CDR3 spells CASSIVGAYNPNTEAFF. The CDR3 DNA reads as TGTGCCAGTAGTATAGTTGGGGCCTACAATCCTAACACTGAAGCTTTCTTT.

The chain has TRBV7-9 and TRBJ1-1; 10 positions agree with TRBD1. Per the germline V gene, CDR1 is SEHNR and CDR2 is FQNEAQ (reference sequence). The CDR3 sequence is 14 residues long. V lost 4 bases, J lost 5 bases, and 4 bases stayed unmatched. In DNA, the CDR3 is TGTGCCAGCAGCTCGGGACAGGGGAAGACTGAAGCTTTCTTT. Translated, it gives CASSSGQGKTEAFF.

The chain links TRBV7-2 to TRBJ2-2; 7 positions match TRBD2. There are 16 residues in the CDR3. CDR1 is SGHTA and CDR2 is FQGNSA in the germline V gene. Trimming cost V 3 bases and J 5 bases; bases outside gene matches: 9. Here the CDR3 DNA reads TGTGCCAGCAGCTTTTCCCCACGGGGGGTTACCGGGGAGCTGTTTTTT. Translated: CASSFSPRGVTGELFF.

This chain links TRBV19 with TRBJ1-2; the D gene is possibly TRBD1 (6 bases). The germline V gene encodes CDR1 LNHDA and CDR2 SQIVND (reference sequence). There are 13 residues in the CDR3. The V and J ends lost 3 bases and 4 bases respectively, with 9 bases between them. In nucleotides, the CDR3 is TGTGCCAGTAGTATTTCCAGGGGCTATGGCTACACCTTC. Translating gives CASSISRGYGYTF.

J is TRBJ2-1 and V is TRBV12-1; the D call in the table, TRBD2, was not verified against the DNA. TRBV12-1 is flagged as a pseudogene. CDR3 length: 16 residues. In nucleotides, the CDR3 is TGTGCCAGCAGGCCTACCCCTAGCGGGAGTTTTTGTGAGCAGTTCTTC. This encodes CASRPTPSGSFCEQFF.

Comments on this clone: A junction boundary mismatches the germline segment, possibly from a read error. J is TRBJ2-1 and V is TRBV5-1, with D possibly TRBD2 on 6 matching bases. The CDR3 totals 16 residues. Germline-derived CDR1 and CDR2 are SGHRS and YFSETQ. The CDR3 nucleotides are TGTGCCAGCAGCTTGTACCCGGGGAGGTCCTACAATGAGCAGTTCTTC. Its translation: CASSLYPGRSYNEQFF.

J is TRBJ2-5 and V is TRBV5-1; possible D gene TRBD2, 6 bases. Trimming stripped 3 bases from V and 3 bases from J, with 9 bases between. CDR3 length: 13 residues. CDR1 and CDR2 (germline): SGHRS, YFSETQ. The CDR3, as DNA: TGCGCCAGCAGCTGGGGGGAAAAAGAGACCCAGTACTTC. Translated, it gives CASSWGEKETQYF.

This chain uses TRBV5-1 with TRBJ2-2, with 14 bases fitting TRBD2. The CDR3 runs to 19 residues. The germline CDR1 and CDR2 sequences are SGHRS and YFSETQ. Trimming cost V 4 bases and J 1 base; bases outside gene matches: 9. CDR3 amino acids: CASSRLAGGPSVNTGELFF. CDR3 DNA sequence: TGCGCCAGCAGCCGACTAGCGGGGGGGCCGTCTGTGAACACCGGGGAGCTGTTTTTT.